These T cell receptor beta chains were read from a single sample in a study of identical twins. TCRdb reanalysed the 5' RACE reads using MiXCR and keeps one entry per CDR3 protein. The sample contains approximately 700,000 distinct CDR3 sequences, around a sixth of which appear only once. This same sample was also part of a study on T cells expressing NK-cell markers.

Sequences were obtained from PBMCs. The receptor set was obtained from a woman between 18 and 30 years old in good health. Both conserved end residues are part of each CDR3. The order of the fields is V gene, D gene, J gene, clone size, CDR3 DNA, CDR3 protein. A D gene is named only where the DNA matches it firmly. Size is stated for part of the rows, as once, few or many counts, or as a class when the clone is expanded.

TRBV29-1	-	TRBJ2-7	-	TGCAGCGTTGAAATGGTCGGTAACGAGCAGTACTTC	CSVEMVGNEQYF
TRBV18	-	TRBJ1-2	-	TGTGCCAGCTCACCACTAGGCAGAACTAACTATGGCTACACCTTC	CASSPLGRTNYGYTF
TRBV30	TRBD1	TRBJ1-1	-	TGTGCCTGGAGGAAAAGGGACAGGGGGATCACTGAAGCTTTCTTT	CAWRKRDRGITEAFF
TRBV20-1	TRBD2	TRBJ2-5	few	TGCAGTGCCCACGGTGGGAATAGCGGGAGTAAGGAGACCCAGTACTTC	CSAHGGNSGSKETQYF
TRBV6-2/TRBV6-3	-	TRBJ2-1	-	TGTGCCAGCAGGGGACGGGACGACAATGAGCAGTTCTTC	CASRGRDDNEQFF
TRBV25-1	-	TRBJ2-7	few	TGTGCCAGCAGTGAAACTAGTCGCGAGCAGTACTTC	CASSETSREQYF
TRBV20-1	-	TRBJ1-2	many	TGCAGTGCTTTTAACAGGAATGACTATGGCTACACCTTC	CSAFNRNDYGYTF
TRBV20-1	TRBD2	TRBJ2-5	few	TGCAGTGCTAGAGACTCCGCGGGAGCAACCCTCCAAGAGACCCAGTACTTC	CSARDSAGATLQETQYF
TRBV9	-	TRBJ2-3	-	TGTGCCAGCAGCGCTGGGGAGTGGGATACGCAGTATTTT	CASSAGEWDTQYF
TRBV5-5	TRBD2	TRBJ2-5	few	TGTGCCAGCAGCTCCACCGGGACTAGCGGGAGTTGGCAAGAGACCCAGTACTTC	CASSSTGTSGSWQETQYF
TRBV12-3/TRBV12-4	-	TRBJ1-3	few	TGTGCCAGCAGTACACAGGGAGGCACCATATATTTT	CASSTQGGTIYF
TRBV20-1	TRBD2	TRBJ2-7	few	TGCAGTGCTAGAGCGGGGGGGACCTACGAGCAGTACTTC	CSARAGGTYEQYF
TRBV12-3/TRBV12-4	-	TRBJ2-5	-	TGTGCCAGCAGCCGCAACTCTCGGGAGACCCAGTACTTC	CASSRNSRETQYF
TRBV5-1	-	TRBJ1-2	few	TGCGCCAGCAGACTTGGACGGGGGGACTATGGCTACACCTTC	CASRLGRGDYGYTF
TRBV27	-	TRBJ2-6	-	TGTGCCAGCATCCGGTTTTCGGGCTCCTCTGGGGCCAACGTCCTGACTTTC	CASIRFSGSSGANVLTF
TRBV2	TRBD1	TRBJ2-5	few	TGTGCCAGCGCCCGACAGGGGGGGGAGACCCAGTACTTC	CASARQGGETQYF
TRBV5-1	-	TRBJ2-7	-	TGCGCCAGCAGCTTGGACGTCGGGGCGACCTACGAGCAGTACTTC	CASSLDVGATYEQYF
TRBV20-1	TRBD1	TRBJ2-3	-	TGCAGTGCTAGAAAAGGGGGCCCCCGCACAGATACGCAGTATTTT	CSARKGGPRTDTQYF
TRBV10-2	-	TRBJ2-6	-	TGCGCCAGCAGTGAGTCTAAGGGAGGGGCCAACGTCCTGACTTTC	CASSESKGGANVLTF
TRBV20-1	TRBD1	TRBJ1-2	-	TGCAGTGCACCGAGATTAGACAGGGGAGCCTATGGCTACACCTTC	CSAPRLDRGAYGYTF
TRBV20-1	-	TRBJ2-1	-	TGCAGTGGGGATCGGGGTAGCAGGGGCTATGAGCAGTTCTTC	CSGDRGSRGYEQFF
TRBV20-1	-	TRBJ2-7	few	TGCAGTGCAAACAGTCCTATGGGCTACGAGCAGTACTTC	CSANSPMGYEQYF
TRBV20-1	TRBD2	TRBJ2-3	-	TGCAGTGCTAGAGATGCGGGGGGGCGCTTTGCAGATACGCAGTATTTT	CSARDAGGRFADTQYF
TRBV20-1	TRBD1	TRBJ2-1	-	TGCAGTGCTAGCACCGGGACAGGGAACAATGAGCAGTTCTTC	CSASTGTGNNEQFF
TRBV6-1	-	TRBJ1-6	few	TGTGCCAGCAGACCGCCGGCGGGGAATAATTCACCCCTCCACTTT	CASRPPAGNNSPLHF
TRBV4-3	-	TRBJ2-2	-	TGCGCCAGCAGCCATGGAATCGGGGAGCTGTTTTTT	CASSHGIGELFF
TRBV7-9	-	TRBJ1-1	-	TGTGCCAGCAGCTCTCTAACGGGAAACACTGAAGCTTTCTTT	CASSSLTGNTEAFF
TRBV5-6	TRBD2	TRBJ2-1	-	TGTGCCATCAGCCCCGGGGGGAACTCCTACAATGAGCAGTTCTTC	CAISPGGNSYNEQFF
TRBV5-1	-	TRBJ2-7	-	TGCGCCAGCAGCTTGGGCCGGGCTCCTACCTACGAGCAGTACTTC	CASSLGRAPTYEQYF
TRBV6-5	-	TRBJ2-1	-	TGTGCCAGCAGTTACTCCGGGTTACATCAGTTCTTC	CASSYSGLHQFF
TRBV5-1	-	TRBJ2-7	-	TGCGCCAGCAGCTTTACAGGGTATAACGAGCAGTACTTC	CASSFTGYNEQYF
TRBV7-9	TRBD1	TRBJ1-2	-	TGTGCCAGCAGCGAGACAGGGGTTGATGGCTACACCTTC	CASSETGVDGYTF
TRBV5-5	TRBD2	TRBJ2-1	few	TGTGCCAGCAGCTTCGGGACTAGATTCAATGAGCAGTTCTTC	CASSFGTRFNEQFF
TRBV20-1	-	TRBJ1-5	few	TGCAGTGCTAGCTTGACGGGATCGAGCGGTCAGCCCCAGCATTTT	CSASLTGSSGQPQHF
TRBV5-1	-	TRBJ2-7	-	TGCGCCAGCAGCTTCGACACTTACTACGAGCAGTACTTC	CASSFDTYYEQYF
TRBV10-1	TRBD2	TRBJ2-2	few	TGCGCCAGCAGTGAGACGAAGCGGGGGGGCAACACCGGGGAGCTGTTTTTT	CASSETKRGGNTGELFF
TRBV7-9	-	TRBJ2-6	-	TGTGCCAGCAGCCCCGTTCTGAGCTCTGGGGCCAACGTCCTGACTTTC	CASSPVLSSGANVLTF
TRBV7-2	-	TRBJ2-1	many	TGTGCCAGCAGCTTATCAGGTATGAACAATGAGCAGTTCTTC	CASSLSGMNNEQFF
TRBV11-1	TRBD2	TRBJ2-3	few	TGTGCCAGCAGCGCCGGGTGGCTAGCGGGAACGGGGGGCACAGATACGCAGTATTTT	CASSAGWLAGTGGTDTQYF
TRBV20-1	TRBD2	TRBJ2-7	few	TGCAGTGCTCCCCGGACTAGCGGGGCTGGCGAGCAGTACTTC	CSAPRTSGAGEQYF
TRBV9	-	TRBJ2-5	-	TGTGCCAGCAGCTCCCATTGGCGAGGTACGCGGCAAGAGACCCAGTACTTC	CASSSHWRGTRQETQYF
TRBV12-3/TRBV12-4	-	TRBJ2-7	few	TGTGCCAGCAGCACCGACTTGGGGGGTGGGTACTTC	CASSTDLGGGYF
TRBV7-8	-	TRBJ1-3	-	TGTGCCAGCAGCGGGGGGACGGGGGCTGGAAACACCATATATTTT	CASSGGTGAGNTIYF